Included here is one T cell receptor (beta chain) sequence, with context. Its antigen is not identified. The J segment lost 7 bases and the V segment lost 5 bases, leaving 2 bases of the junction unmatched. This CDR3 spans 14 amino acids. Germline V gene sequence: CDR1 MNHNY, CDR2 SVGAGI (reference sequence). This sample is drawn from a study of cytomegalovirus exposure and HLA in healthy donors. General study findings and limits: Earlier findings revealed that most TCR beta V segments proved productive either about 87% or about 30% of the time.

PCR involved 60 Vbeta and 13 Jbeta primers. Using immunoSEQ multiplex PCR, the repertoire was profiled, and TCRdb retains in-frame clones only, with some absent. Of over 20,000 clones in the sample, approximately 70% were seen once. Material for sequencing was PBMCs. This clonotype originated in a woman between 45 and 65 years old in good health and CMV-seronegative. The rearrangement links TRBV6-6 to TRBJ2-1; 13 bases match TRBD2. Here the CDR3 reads CASSRTSGGNEQFF. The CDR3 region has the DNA TGTGCCAGCAGTCGGACTAGCGGGGGAAATGAGCAGTTCTTC.